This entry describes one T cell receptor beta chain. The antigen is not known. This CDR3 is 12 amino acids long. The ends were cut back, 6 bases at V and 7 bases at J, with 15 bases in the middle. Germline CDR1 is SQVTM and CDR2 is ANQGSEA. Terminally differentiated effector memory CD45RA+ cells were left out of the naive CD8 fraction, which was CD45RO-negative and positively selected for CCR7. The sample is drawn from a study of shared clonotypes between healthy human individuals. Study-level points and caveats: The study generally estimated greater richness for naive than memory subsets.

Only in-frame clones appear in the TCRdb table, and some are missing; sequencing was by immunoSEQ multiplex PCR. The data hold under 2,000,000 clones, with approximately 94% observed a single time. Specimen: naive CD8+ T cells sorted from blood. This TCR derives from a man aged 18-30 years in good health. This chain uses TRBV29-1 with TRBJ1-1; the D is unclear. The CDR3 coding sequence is TGCAGCGTCGCCCAATGGGGTCTTGAAGCTTTCTTT. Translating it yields CSVAQWGLEAFF. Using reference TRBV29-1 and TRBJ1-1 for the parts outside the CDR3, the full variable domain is SAVISQKPSRDICQRGTSLTIQCQVDSQVTMMFWYRQQPGQSLTLIATANQGSEATYESGFVIDKFPISRPNLTFSTLTVSNMSPEDSSIYLCSVAQWGLEAFFGQGTRLTVV.